This TCR beta chain is drawn from a study of cytomegalovirus exposure and HLA in healthy donors. Overall study context: Out of around 360 genotyped donors, about 80% belonged to the Caucasian-associated ancestry cluster. Whole-study findings and limits: A list of around 150 TCR beta chains associated with cytomegalovirus was given. Presence/absence analyses assumed roughly uniform sequencing depth across donors, which may not hold. TCR sequences were mostly rare, though some public TCRs occurred in many donors.

PCR involved 60 Vbeta and 13 Jbeta primers. TCRdb keeps only in-frame clones here, not all; method: immunoSEQ multiplex PCR. The sample consists of roughly 300,000 clones, 75% to 90% of them appearing once. CDR1 is KGHSH and CDR2 is LQKENI in the germline V gene. This CDR3 contains 13 residues. V lost 2 bases and J lost 7, with 11 bases in between. In the case of this clone: What it binds is not known.

V usage is TRBV18 and J usage is TRBJ1-2; D unresolved. Sequencing was carried out using PBMCs. This TCR was recovered from a man aged 40-50 years in good health and CMV-seropositive. CDR3 sequence: CASSPAGSGGYTF. CDR3 sequence (DNA): TGTGCCAGCTCACCAGCGGGAAGCGGTGGCTACACCTTC.